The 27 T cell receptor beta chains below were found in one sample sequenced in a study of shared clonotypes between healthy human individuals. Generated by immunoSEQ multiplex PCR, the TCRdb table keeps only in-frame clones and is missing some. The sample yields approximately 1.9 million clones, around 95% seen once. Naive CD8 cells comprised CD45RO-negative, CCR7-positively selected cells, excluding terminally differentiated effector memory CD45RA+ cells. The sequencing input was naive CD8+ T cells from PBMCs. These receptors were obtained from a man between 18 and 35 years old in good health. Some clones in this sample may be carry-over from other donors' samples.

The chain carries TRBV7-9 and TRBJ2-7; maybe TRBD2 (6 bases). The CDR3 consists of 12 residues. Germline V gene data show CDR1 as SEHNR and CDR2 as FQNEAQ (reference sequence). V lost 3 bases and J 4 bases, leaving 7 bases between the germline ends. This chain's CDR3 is CASSFRGYEQYF. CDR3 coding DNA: TGTGCCAGCAGCTTCCGGGGGTACGAGCAGTACTTC.

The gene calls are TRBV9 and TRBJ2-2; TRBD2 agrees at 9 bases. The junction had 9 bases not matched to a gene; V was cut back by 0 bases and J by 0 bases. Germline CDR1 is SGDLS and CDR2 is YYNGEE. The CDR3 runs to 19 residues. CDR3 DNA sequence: TGTGCCAGCAGCGTAGGGTATGCGGGAGGGCCCCCGAACACCGGGGAGCTGTTTTTT. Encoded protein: CASSVGYAGGPPNTGELFF.

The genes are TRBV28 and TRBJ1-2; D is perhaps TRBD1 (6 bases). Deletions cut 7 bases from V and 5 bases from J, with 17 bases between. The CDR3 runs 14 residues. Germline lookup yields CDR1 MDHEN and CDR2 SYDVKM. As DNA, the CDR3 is TGTGCCAGCACCCTCCCCGGACAGTTATATGGCTACACCTTC. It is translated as CASTLPGQLYGYTF.

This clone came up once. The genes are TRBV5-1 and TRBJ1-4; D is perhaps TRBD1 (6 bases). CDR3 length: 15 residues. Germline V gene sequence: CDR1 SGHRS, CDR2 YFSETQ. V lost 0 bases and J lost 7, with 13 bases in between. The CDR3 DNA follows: TGCGCCAGCAGCTTGGATGGGGGGCTAGGTGAAAAACTGTTTTTT. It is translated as CASSLDGGLGEKLFF.

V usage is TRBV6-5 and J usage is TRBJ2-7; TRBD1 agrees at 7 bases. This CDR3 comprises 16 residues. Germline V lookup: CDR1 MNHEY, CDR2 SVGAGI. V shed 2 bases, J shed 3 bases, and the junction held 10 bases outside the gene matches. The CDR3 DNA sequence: TGTGCCAGCAGTTACGGGACAGCTCAGGAACTCTACGAGCAGTACTTC. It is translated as CASSYGTAQELYEQYF.

CDR3 sequence reads: CASSFGGALSGANVLTF. The CDR3 DNA sequence: TGTGCCAGCAGCTTTGGTGGGGCCCTCTCTGGGGCCAACGTCCTGACTTTC. This chain uses TRBV5-6 with TRBJ2-6, with D perhaps matching TRBD1 (5 bases). V dropped 2 bases and J dropped 0 bases, with 12 bases sitting between them. CDR3 size: 17 residues. The germline gives CDR1 SGHDT, CDR2 YYEEEE. Based on the CDR3 plus reference TRBV5-6 and TRBJ2-6, the full variable domain is DAGVTQSPTHLIKTRGQQVTLRCSPKSGHDTVSWYQQALGQGPQFIFQYYEEEERQRGNFPDRFSGHQFPNYSSELNVNALLLGDSALYLCASSFGGALSGANVLTFGAGSRLTVL.

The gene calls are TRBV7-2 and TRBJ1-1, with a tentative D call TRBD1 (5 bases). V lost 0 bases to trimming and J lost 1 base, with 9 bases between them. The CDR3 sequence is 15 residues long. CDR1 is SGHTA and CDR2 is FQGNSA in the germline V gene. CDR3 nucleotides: TGTGCCAGCAGCTTAGCGCAGAGGGGGAACACTGAAGCTTTCTTT. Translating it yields CASSLAQRGNTEAFF.

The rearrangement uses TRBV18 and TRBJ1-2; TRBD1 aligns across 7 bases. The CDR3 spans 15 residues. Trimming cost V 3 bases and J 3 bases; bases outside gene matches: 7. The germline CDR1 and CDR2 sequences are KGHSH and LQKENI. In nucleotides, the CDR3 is TGTGCCAGCTCACCCCCTGGGCAGGGGGACTATGGCTACACCTTC. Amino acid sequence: CASSPPGQGDYGYTF.

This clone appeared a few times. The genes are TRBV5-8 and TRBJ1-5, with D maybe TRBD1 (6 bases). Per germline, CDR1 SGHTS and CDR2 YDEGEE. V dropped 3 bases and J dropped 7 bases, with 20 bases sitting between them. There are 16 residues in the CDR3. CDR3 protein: CASSYQLGGLTQPQHF. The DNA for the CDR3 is TGTGCCAGCAGCTACCAGCTTGGGGGCCTCACGCAGCCCCAGCATTTT.

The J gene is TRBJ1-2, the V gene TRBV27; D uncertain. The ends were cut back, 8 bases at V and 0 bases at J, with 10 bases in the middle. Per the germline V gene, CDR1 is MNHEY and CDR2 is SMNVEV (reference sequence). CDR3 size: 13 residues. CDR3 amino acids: CASRQETNYGYTF. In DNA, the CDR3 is TGTGCCAGCCGCCAGGAGACTAACTATGGCTACACCTTC.

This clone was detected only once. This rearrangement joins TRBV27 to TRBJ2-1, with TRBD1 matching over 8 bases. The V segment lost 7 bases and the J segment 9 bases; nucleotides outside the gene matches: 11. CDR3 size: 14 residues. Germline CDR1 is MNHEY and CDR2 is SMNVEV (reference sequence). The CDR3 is CASTRTGSGSEQFF. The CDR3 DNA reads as TGTGCCAGCACCAGGACAGGGTCGGGTAGTGAGCAGTTCTTC.

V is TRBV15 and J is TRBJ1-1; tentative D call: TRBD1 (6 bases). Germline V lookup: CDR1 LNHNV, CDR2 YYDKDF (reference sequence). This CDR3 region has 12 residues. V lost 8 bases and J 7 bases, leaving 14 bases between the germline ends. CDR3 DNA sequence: TGTGCCACCGAAGGCGGGACATATGAAGCTTTCTTT. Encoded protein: CATEGGTYEAFF.

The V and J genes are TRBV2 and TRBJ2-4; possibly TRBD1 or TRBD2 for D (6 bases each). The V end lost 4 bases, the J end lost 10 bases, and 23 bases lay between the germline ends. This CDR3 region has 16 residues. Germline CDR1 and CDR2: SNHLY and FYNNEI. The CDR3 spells CASSALGSGVGGIQYF. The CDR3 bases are TGTGCCAGCAGTGCTCTGGGGTCGGGAGTAGGGGGAATTCAGTACTTC.

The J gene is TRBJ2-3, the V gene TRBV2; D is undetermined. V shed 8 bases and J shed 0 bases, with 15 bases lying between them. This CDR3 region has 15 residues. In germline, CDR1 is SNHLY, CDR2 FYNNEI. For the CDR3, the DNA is TGTGCCAGCGGAGTAGCACACACAAGCACAGATACGCAGTATTTT. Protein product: CASGVAHTSTDTQYF. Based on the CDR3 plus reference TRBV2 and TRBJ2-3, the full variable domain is EPEVTQTPSHQVTQMGQEVILRCVPISNHLYFYWYRQILGQKVEFLVSFYNNEISEKSEIFDDQFSVERPDGSNFTLKIRSTKLEDSAMYFCASGVAHTSTDTQYFGPGTRLTVL.

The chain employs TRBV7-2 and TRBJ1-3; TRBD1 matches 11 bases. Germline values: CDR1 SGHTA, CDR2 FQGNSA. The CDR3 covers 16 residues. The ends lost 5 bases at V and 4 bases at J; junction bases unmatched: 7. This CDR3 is CASSPGTGGTGNTIYF. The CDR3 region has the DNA TGTGCCAGCAGCCCAGGGACAGGGGGGACCGGAAACACCATATATTTT.

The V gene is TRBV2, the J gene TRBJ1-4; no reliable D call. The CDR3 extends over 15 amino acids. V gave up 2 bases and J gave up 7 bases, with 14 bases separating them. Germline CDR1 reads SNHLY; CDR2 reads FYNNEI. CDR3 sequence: CASSESLGSGEKLFF. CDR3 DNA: TGTGCCAGCAGTGAAAGTCTCGGCTCCGGTGAAAAACTGTTTTTT.

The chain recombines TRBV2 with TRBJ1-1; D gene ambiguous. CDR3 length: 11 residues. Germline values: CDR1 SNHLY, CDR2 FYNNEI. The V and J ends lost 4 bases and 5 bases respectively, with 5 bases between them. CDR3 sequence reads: CASSVSTEAFF. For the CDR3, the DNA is TGTGCCAGCAGTGTTTCTACTGAAGCTTTCTTT.

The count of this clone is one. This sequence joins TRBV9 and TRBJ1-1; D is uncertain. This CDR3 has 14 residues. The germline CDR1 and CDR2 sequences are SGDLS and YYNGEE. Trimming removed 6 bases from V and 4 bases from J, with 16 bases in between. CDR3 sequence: CASTPLPGTTEAFF. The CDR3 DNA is TGTGCCAGCACCCCACTCCCCGGAACCACTGAAGCTTTCTTT.

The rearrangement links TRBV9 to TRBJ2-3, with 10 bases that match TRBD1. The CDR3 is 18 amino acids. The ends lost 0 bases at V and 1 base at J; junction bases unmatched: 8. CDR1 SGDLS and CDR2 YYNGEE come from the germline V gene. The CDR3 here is CASSVGGGTGAGTDTQYF. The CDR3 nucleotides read TGTGCCAGCAGCGTAGGAGGCGGGACAGGGGCTGGCACAGATACGCAGTATTTT.

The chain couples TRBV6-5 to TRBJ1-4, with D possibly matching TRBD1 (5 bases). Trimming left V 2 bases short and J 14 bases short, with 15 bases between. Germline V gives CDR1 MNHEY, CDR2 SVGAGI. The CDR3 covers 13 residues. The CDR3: CASSYNPAEGLFF. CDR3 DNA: TGTGCCAGCAGTTACAACCCGGCCGAGGGGCTGTTTTTT.

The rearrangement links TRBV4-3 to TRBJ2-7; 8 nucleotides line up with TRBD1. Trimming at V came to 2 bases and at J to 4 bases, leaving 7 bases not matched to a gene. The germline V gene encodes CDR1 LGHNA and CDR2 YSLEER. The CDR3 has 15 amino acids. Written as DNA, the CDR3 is TGCGCCAGCAGCCAATTGACAGGGGACAAATACGAGCAGTACTTC. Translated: CASSQLTGDKYEQYF.

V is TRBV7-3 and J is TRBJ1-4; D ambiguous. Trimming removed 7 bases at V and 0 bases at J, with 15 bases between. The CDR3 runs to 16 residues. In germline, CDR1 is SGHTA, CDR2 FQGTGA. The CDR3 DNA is TGTGCCAGCACGCTGAAATCAACTGCAACTAATGAAAAACTGTTTTTT. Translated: CASTLKSTATNEKLFF.

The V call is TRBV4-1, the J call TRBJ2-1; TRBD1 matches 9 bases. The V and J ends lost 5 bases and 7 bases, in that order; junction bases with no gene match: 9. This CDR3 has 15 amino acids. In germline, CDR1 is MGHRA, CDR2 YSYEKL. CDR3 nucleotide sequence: TGCGCCAGCAGCACCCCCGGGACAGGGCTTAATGAGCAGTTCTTC. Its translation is CASSTPGTGLNEQFF.

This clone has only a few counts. In nucleotides, the CDR3 is TGTGCCAGCAGTACCGGGACTAGCGGTACAAATGAGCAGTTCTTC. Encoded protein: CASSTGTSGTNEQFF. The chain recombines TRBV27 with TRBJ2-1; 11 nucleotides line up with TRBD2. The germline V gene has CDR1 MNHEY and CDR2 SMNVEV (reference sequence). This CDR3 contains 15 residues. The J segment lost 7 bases and the V segment lost 5 bases, leaving 7 bases of the junction unmatched.

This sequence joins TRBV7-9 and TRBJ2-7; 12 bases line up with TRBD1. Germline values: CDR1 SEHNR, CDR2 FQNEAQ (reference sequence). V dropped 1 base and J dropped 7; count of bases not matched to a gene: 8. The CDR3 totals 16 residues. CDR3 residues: CASSLVPGQGAWEQYF. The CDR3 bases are TGTGCCAGCAGCTTAGTTCCGGGACAGGGGGCATGGGAGCAGTACTTC.

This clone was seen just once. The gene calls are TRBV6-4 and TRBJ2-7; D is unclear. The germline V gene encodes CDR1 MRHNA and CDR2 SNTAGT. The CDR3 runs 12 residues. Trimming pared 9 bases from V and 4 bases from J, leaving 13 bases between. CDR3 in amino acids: CARARNGYEQYF. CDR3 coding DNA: TGTGCCAGGGCCCGGAACGGGTACGAGCAGTACTTC.

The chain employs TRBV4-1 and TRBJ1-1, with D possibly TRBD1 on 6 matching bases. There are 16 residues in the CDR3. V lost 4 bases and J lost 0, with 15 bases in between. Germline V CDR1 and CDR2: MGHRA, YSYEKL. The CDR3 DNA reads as TGCGCCAGCAGCCTCAGGATGGGGGCCCTGAACACTGAAGCTTTCTTT. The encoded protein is CASSLRMGALNTEAFF.